One sample yielded the 32 T cell receptor beta chains listed below, sequenced in a study of T cells in Graves' hyperthyroidism and ophthalmopathy. RNA transcripts gave rise to amplified TCR beta CDR3 regions. Researchers ran a first-round RT-PCR on the TCR CDR3 using the HTBI primer set. MiXCR, run by TCRdb on the multiplex PCR reads, gives a single entry per CDR3 protein. The sample yields hundreds of thousands of distinct CDR3 sequences, roughly 14% seen once. The specimen was blood. Source of these receptors: a man in his late teens or twenties with Graves' ophthalmopathy.

V is TRBV14 and J is TRBJ2-5, with 10 bases identical to TRBD2. CDR3 length: 15 residues. J gave up 4 bases and V 4 bases, and 6 bases lay outside the gene matches. Germline values: CDR1 SGHDN, CDR2 FVKESK. The CDR3 region has the DNA TGTGCCAGCAGCCCCCTAGCGGGGGTAGGAGAGACCCAGTACTTC. This gives the protein CASSPLAGVGETQYF.

The sample holds many counts of this clonotype. The chain joins TRBV30 to TRBJ1-5; maybe TRBD1 (5 bases). Germline V gene data show CDR1 as GTSNPN and CDR2 as SVGIG (reference sequence). CDR3 length: 15 amino acids. The V gene lost 2 bases and the J gene lost 4 bases, with 15 bases spanning the gap. CDR3 residues: CAWSLTGGGNQPQHF. Here the CDR3 DNA reads TGTGCCTGGAGTCTAACCGGGGGAGGAAATCAGCCCCAGCATTTT.

This CDR3 reads CASSDSKGAYNEQFF. DNA for the CDR3: TGTGCCAGCAGTGACTCGAAAGGGGCCTACAATGAGCAGTTCTTC. The chain links TRBV6-1 to TRBJ2-1; possible D gene TRBD1, 5 bases. Looked up from germline, CDR1 is MNHNS and CDR2 is SASEGT. V shed 3 bases and J shed 2 bases, with 11 bases lying between them. This CDR3 spans 15 amino acids.

Comments on this clonotype: A much larger clone differs from this one at a single base, so this may be a read error. The chain links TRBV6-2 or TRBV6-3 to TRBJ2-7; D not resolved. The germline V gene has CDR1 MNHEY and CDR2 SVGEGT. V shed 5 bases and J shed 6 bases, with 11 bases lying between them. The CDR3 covers 12 residues. CDR3 nucleotides: TGTGCCAGCAGTCACGGTCCTTCCGAGCAGTACTTC. It codes for CASSHGPSEQYF.

The CDR3: CASSGGLAGGGEQFF. DNA for the CDR3: TGTGCCAGCAGCGGGGGACTAGCGGGGGGGGGTGAGCAGTTCTTC. The gene calls are TRBV7-6 and TRBJ2-1, with 16 bases fitting TRBD2. Germline-derived CDR1 and CDR2 are SGHVS and FNYEAQ. V lost 5 bases and J lost 9; bases outside the gene matches: 4. This CDR3 contains 15 residues.

This chain uses TRBV30 with TRBJ2-1; 12 nucleotides line up with TRBD2. The CDR3 runs 14 residues. J gave up 8 bases and V 1 base, and 3 bases lay outside the gene matches. Germline V gene sequence: CDR1 GTSNPN, CDR2 SVGIG (reference sequence). CDR3 sequence: CAWSGTSGADEQFF. The CDR3 DNA sequence: TGTGCCTGGAGTGGGACTAGCGGGGCAGATGAGCAGTTCTTC.

This clonotype was detected a few times. CDR3 nucleotides: TGTGCCAGCAGTGAAGATTTGACTGGGGCCTACGAGCAGTACTTC. Encoded protein: CASSEDLTGAYEQYF. V usage is TRBV6-1 and J usage is TRBJ2-7; D not resolved. Germline CDR1 MNHNS, CDR2 SASEGT. CDR3 length: 15 amino acids. Trimming pared 1 base from V and 2 bases from J, leaving 12 bases between.

This rearrangement joins TRBV19 to TRBJ2-1, with D possibly being TRBD1 (5 bases). CDR1 is LNHDA and CDR2 is SQIVND in the germline V gene (reference sequence). This CDR3 spans 14 amino acids. V was shortened by 2 bases and J by 6 bases, with 11 bases between the two germline ends. The CDR3 loop is CASSIIAGSNEQFF. Here the CDR3 DNA reads TGTGCCAGTAGTATAATCGCAGGGTCCAATGAGCAGTTCTTC.

There are many counts of this clonotype. V and J are TRBV9 and TRBJ2-1, with 13 bases identical to TRBD2. V lost 4 bases and J lost 8; bases outside the gene matches: 9. The CDR3 sequence is 16 residues long. Germline CDR1 SGDLS, CDR2 YYNGEE. The chain's CDR3 is CASSHGLAGVLDEQFF. In DNA, the CDR3 is TGTGCCAGCAGCCACGGACTAGCGGGAGTACTGGATGAGCAGTTCTTC.

In this sample, this clonotype turned up many times. V usage is TRBV29-1 and J usage is TRBJ1-2; D unresolved. The CDR3 sequence is 14 residues long. Trimming pared 6 bases from V and 0 bases from J, leaving 14 bases between. CDR1 and CDR2 (germline): SQVTM, ANQGSEA. In DNA form, the CDR3 reads TGCAGCGTGGGTCTTCTCCGGGCTAACTATGGCTACACCTTC. This codes for CSVGLLRANYGYTF.

The rearrangement joins TRBV10-3 to TRBJ1-4; D is possibly TRBD1 (5 bases). Germline V gene sequence: CDR1 ENHRY, CDR2 SYGVKD. Trimming pared 0 bases from V and 11 bases from J, leaving 10 bases between. The CDR3 length is 13 residues. Here the CDR3 DNA reads TGTGCCATCAGTGAGTCGTGGGGCGAGAAACTGTTTTTT. The encoded protein is CAISESWGEKLFF.

About this clonotype: This may arise from a read error, as a much more abundant clone is one base away. The V and J genes are TRBV18 and TRBJ1-6; D is perhaps TRBD1 (5 bases). There are 15 residues in the CDR3. Looked up from germline, CDR1 is KGHSH and CDR2 is LQKENI. V dropped 5 bases and J dropped 7 bases, with 15 bases sitting between them. In nucleotides, the CDR3 is TGTGCCAGCTCAGTACGGGGGGTAGAGAATTCACCCCTCCACTTT. Protein product: CASSVRGVENSPLHF.

The genes are TRBV5-5 and TRBJ2-1, with 13 bases matching TRBD2. Losses at the gene ends were 4 bases for V and 8 bases for J; bases not matched to a gene: 9. There are 16 residues in the CDR3. The germline V gene encodes CDR1 SGHKS and CDR2 YYEKEE (reference sequence). The CDR3 loop is CASSPRTSGSGHEQFF. In DNA form, the CDR3 reads TGTGCCAGCAGCCCCAGGACTAGCGGGAGCGGCCATGAGCAGTTCTTC.

This clonotype was counted between two and nine times. The chain couples TRBV5-1 to TRBJ2-5; 15 bases fit TRBD2. V lost 6 bases to trimming and J lost 2 bases; unmatched junction nucleotides: 5. CDR1 SGHRS and CDR2 YFSETQ come from the germline V gene. This CDR3 region has 16 residues. The CDR3 sequence is CASKGTSGGLQETQYF. For the CDR3, the DNA is TGCGCCAGCAAAGGGACTAGCGGGGGGCTGCAAGAGACCCAGTACTTC.

This rearrangement joins TRBV7-2 to TRBJ2-5; TRBD2 aligns across 10 bases. This CDR3 has 14 residues. Germline V gives CDR1 SGHTA, CDR2 FQGNSA. The V segment lost 5 bases and the J segment 5 bases; nucleotides outside the gene matches: 5. The CDR3 DNA follows: TGTGCCAGCAGCCCACTAGCGGGGTTCGAGACCCAGTACTTC. It specifies CASSPLAGFETQYF.

J is TRBJ1-5 and V is TRBV15; D gene ambiguous. CDR1 is LNHNV and CDR2 is YYDKDF in the germline V gene (reference sequence). V shed 4 bases and J shed 2 bases, with 9 bases lying between them. This CDR3 is 14 amino acids long. The CDR3 nucleotides read TGTGCCACCAGCAATAGGGTAGGCAATCAGCCCCAGCATTTT. Amino acids: CATSNRVGNQPQHF.

The chain is built from TRBV5-5 and TRBJ1-1, with TRBD1 matching over 10 bases. The V gene's germline CDR1 is SGHKS and CDR2 YYEKEE (reference sequence). The CDR3 consists of 17 residues. Trimming at V came to 2 bases and at J to 0 bases, leaving 7 bases not matched to a gene. In nucleotides, the CDR3 is TGTGCCAGCAGCTTCTCGACAGGGGGCGCGTTGAACACTGAAGCTTTCTTT. Protein product: CASSFSTGGALNTEAFF.

This clonotype was seen repeatedly, ten times or more. V and J are TRBV6-5 and TRBJ1-2; a weak D match, TRBD1 (5 bases). The CDR3 consists of 11 residues. Looked up from germline, CDR1 is MNHEY and CDR2 is SVGAGI. V lost 2 bases, J lost 8 bases, and 6 bases lay in between. CDR3 amino acids: CASSYGGGYTF. The CDR3, as DNA: TGTGCCAGCAGTTACGGGGGAGGCTACACCTTC.

The table lists this clonotype with many counts. This chain uses TRBV20-1 with TRBJ1-2; tentatively, D is TRBD1 (5 bases). Germline V CDR1 and CDR2: DFQATT, SNEGSKA (reference sequence). The ends were cut back, 5 bases at V and 6 bases at J, with 19 bases in the middle. CDR3 length equals 14 residues. The chain's CDR3 is CSAYYQGETHGYTF. The DNA for the CDR3 is TGCAGTGCTTACTATCAGGGCGAGACCCATGGCTACACCTTC.

In regard to this clonotype: It may be a read error: a sequence one base away is much more abundant. The rearrangement uses TRBV6-2 or TRBV6-3 and TRBJ1-4; D perhaps matches TRBD1 (6 bases). CDR1 and CDR2 (germline): MNHEY, SVGEGT. The CDR3 totals 15 residues. The CDR3 nucleotides are TGTGCCGGCAGTTCCGCACAGGGAAGGCGTGAAAAACTGTTTTTT. The encoded protein is CAGSSAQGRREKLFF.

This clonotype was observed at least ten times. The chain combines TRBV29-1 with TRBJ1-2; the D gene is possibly TRBD1 (6 bases). Trimming cost V 4 bases and J 6 bases, with 12 bases left between them. The CDR3 spans 12 residues. In germline, CDR1 is SQVTM, CDR2 ANQGSEA. CDR3 residues: CSVGPGDNGYTF. The CDR3 DNA follows: TGCAGCGTTGGCCCAGGGGACAATGGCTACACCTTC.

This clonotype was counted many times. The chain joins TRBV15 to TRBJ1-3; D is undetermined. This CDR3 region has 15 residues. Germline values: CDR1 LNHNV, CDR2 YYDKDF (reference sequence). The V and J ends lost 0 bases and 6 bases respectively, with 12 bases between them. CDR3 loop: CATSRDGGWENTIYF. CDR3 bases: TGTGCCACCAGCAGAGATGGAGGGTGGGAAAACACCATATATTTT.

This clonotype appeared many times. V and J are TRBV28 and TRBJ2-7; 13 nucleotides agree with TRBD2. Germline CDR1 and CDR2: MDHEN and SYDVKM. The CDR3 is made up of 16 amino acids. V lost 6 bases and J lost 6; bases outside the gene matches: 11. CDR3 sequence reads: CASRTEGLAGKVEQYF. The CDR3, as DNA: TGTGCCAGCAGAACGGAGGGACTAGCGGGAAAGGTCGAGCAGTACTTC.

This clonotype appeared many times. The gene calls are TRBV28 and TRBJ2-1, with D unresolved. The CDR3 consists of 10 residues. The germline gives CDR1 MDHEN, CDR2 SYDVKM. Trimming removed 5 bases from V and 6 bases from J, with 2 bases in between. As DNA, the CDR3 is TGTGCCAGCAGTCTCAATGAGCAGTTCTTC. Translated, it gives CASSLNEQFF.

This clonotype has a count of ten or more. The V gene is TRBV30, the J gene TRBJ2-3; 10 bases agree with TRBD2. V lost 8 bases and J lost 4; bases outside the gene matches: 6. This CDR3 has 13 residues. Germline values: CDR1 GTSNPN, CDR2 SVGIG (reference sequence). In DNA form, the CDR3 reads TGTGCCATAGGACTAGCGGTTGCAGATACGCAGTATTTT. Translation gives CAIGLAVADTQYF.

This clonotype was picked up a small number of times. V and J are TRBV12-3 or TRBV12-4 and TRBJ2-3, with D perhaps TRBD2 (5 bases). Trimming removed 1 base from V and 6 bases from J, with 11 bases in between. The CDR3 length is 14 residues. The CDR3 nucleotides read TGTGCCAGCAGTTTAGGACACGGAGGCGATACGCAGTATTTT. Translation: CASSLGHGGDTQYF.

In its sample, this clonotype was seen many times. V and J are TRBV20-1 and TRBJ2-1, with TRBD2 identical over 12 bases. Looked up from germline, CDR1 is DFQATT and CDR2 is SNEGSKA (reference sequence). V was clipped by 1 base and J by 4 bases; unmatched bases: 2. The CDR3 contains 15 residues. The CDR3 spells CSARASGGVYNEQFF. In nucleotides, the CDR3 is TGCAGTGCTAGAGCTAGCGGGGGGGTATACAATGAGCAGTTCTTC.

J is TRBJ2-2 and V is TRBV5-1; D call uncertain. Trimming took 7 bases from V and 4 from J, leaving 14 bases between them. Germline CDR1 and CDR2: SGHRS and YFSETQ. The CDR3 extends over 14 amino acids. The CDR3 spells CASAYLTVTGELFF. The CDR3 DNA reads as TGCGCCAGCGCATACCTAACAGTCACCGGGGAGCTGTTTTTT.

V and J are TRBV6-2 or TRBV6-3 and TRBJ1-2; D is uncertain. The CDR3 is 16 amino acids. With 0 bases removed from V and 5 bases from J, the gap between germline ends came to 16 bases. Germline CDR1 reads MNHEY; CDR2 reads SVGEGT. This CDR3 reads CASSYSAKGIRYGYTF. DNA of the CDR3: TGTGCCAGCAGTTACTCCGCTAAGGGTATTCGGTATGGCTACACCTTC.

At least ten counts were recorded for this clonotype. CDR3: CASSLWTSGGETQYF. The CDR3 DNA reads as TGTGCCAGCAGCTTATGGACTAGCGGTGGGGAGACCCAGTACTTC. The chain uses TRBV7-2 and TRBJ2-5, with 10 bases fitting TRBD2. Germline values: CDR1 SGHTA, CDR2 FQGNSA. CDR3 length: 15 residues. V lost 2 bases and J lost 5; bases outside the gene matches: 5.

This clonotype was seen a few times. The gene calls are TRBV15 and TRBJ2-7; a possible D gene is TRBD1 (6 bases). Trimming removed 8 bases from V and 3 bases from J, with 17 bases in between. This CDR3 comprises 14 residues. The germline V gene encodes CDR1 LNHNV and CDR2 YYDKDF (reference sequence). CDR3 nucleotides: TGTGCCACCCGACCGGGACACGGGGACTACGAGCAGTACTTC. It translates to CATRPGHGDYEQYF.

The gene calls are TRBV2 and TRBJ1-6; the D gene is possibly TRBD1 (6 bases). V was clipped by 6 bases and J by 7 bases, with 16 bases between them. The CDR3 sequence is 15 residues long. Germline assignment: CDR1 SNHLY and CDR2 FYNNEI. The CDR3 spells CASRLQGTENSPLHF. In DNA, the CDR3 is TGTGCCAGCAGGTTACAGGGCACGGAAAATTCACCCCTCCACTTT.